This entry is about one T cell receptor (beta chain). This sample was taken from a study of blood T cell repertoires in COVID-19. As processed by the authors: Estimates of nucleated cell counts were drawn from the amplification of reference gene primers. The assay was immunoSEQ multiplex PCR, and TCRdb's table has in-frame clones only and misses some. That table gives V, J and clone size, and the DNA gave D and trimming. The sample holds 200,000 to 300,000 clones, around 90% seen once. The sequence was collected from a young man with active or convalescent COVID-19. Sequencing was done on a sample of peripheral blood.

Here the CDR3 DNA reads TGTGCAAGTCGCTTAGCGTGTTGTATTGAGACTAGCGGCTTCTACGAGCAGTACTTC. Translated: CASRLACCIETSGFYEQYF. The chain combines TRBV12-2 with TRBJ2-7; the D segment call TRBD2 is taken from the table without a DNA check. TRBV12-2 is marked as a pseudogene. This CDR3 comprises 19 residues.